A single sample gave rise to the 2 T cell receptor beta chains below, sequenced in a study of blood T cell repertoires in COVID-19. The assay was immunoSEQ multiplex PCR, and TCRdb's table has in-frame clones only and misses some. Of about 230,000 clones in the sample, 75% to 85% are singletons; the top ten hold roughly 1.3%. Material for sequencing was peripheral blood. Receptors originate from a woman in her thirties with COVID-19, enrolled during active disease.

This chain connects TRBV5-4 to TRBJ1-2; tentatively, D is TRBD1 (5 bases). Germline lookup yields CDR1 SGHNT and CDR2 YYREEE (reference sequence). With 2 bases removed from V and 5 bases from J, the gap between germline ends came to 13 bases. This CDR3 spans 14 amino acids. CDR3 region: CASSLVRQGYGYTF. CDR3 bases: TGTGCCAGCAGCTTAGTCCGGCAGGGTTATGGCTACACCTTC.

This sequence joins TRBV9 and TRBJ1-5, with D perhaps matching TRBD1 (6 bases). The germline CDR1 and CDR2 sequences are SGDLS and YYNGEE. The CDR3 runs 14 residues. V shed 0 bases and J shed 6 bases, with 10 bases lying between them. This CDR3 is CASSVGTGFQPQHF. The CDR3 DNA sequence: TGTGCCAGCAGCGTAGGCACAGGGTTTCAGCCCCAGCATTTT.